The 6 T cell receptor beta chains below come from one sample, sequenced in a study of blood T cell repertoires in COVID-19. Some clones are missing from TCRdb's copy, which holds only in-frame ones; the method was immunoSEQ multiplex PCR. The sample has about 150,000 clones, 89% seen once; the top ten hold about 1.5%. The sequencing sample was made of peripheral blood. The receptors were gathered from a human donor in a cohort sampled during active COVID-19.

The chain recombines TRBV29-1 with TRBJ2-1, with 10 nucleotides matching TRBD2. The junction had 4 bases not matched to a gene; V was cut back by 6 bases and J by 5 bases. This CDR3 spans 13 amino acids. Looked up from germline, CDR1 is SQVTM and CDR2 is ANQGSEA. The CDR3, as DNA: TGCAGCGTCCGGACTAGCGGCCACAATGAGCAGTTCTTC. Encoded protein: CSVRTSGHNEQFF.

The J gene is TRBJ2-1, the V gene TRBV9; TRBD1 might be the D (5 bases). The CDR3 loop spans 12 amino acids. Germline V CDR1 and CDR2: SGDLS, YYNGEE. V gave up 3 bases and J gave up 4 bases, with 5 bases separating them. The CDR3 bases are TGTGCCAGCAGCGGACAGTACAATGAGCAGTTCTTC. Protein sequence: CASSGQYNEQFF.

The chain is built from TRBV5-1 and TRBJ2-7, with D perhaps matching TRBD1 (6 bases). This CDR3 region has 14 residues. Trimming left V 1 base short and J 2 bases short, with 10 bases between. Germline V gives CDR1 SGHRS, CDR2 YFSETQ. DNA for the CDR3: TGCGCCAGCAGCTTGCAGGGGCGGACCTACGAGCAGTACTTC. Amino acid sequence: CASSLQGRTYEQYF.

The gene calls are TRBV19 and TRBJ2-1; 15 bases are a match to TRBD2. Trimming took 2 bases from V and 7 from J; bases not matched to a gene: 6. Germline CDR1 reads LNHDA; CDR2 reads SQIVND (reference sequence). The CDR3 contains 17 residues. The CDR3 sequence is CASSIRTSGGATNEQFF. The CDR3 bases are TGTGCCAGTAGTATAAGGACTAGCGGGGGGGCAACGAATGAGCAGTTCTTC. The variable domain in full, with the rest retrieved from reference TRBV19 and TRBJ2-1, is DGGITQSPKYLFRKEGQNVTLSCEQNLNHDAMYWYRQDPGQGLRLIYYSQIVNDFQKGDIAEGYSVSREKKESFPLTVTSAQKNPTAFYLCASSIRTSGGATNEQFFGPGTRLTVL.

V gene TRBV6-5 combines with J gene TRBJ1-4; 7 nucleotides agree with TRBD1. Trimming removed 5 bases from V and 4 bases from J; junction bases left unmatched: 7. The CDR3 runs to 15 residues. Germline CDR1 MNHEY, CDR2 SVGAGI. The CDR3 sequence: CASSPGQPYNEKLFF. The CDR3 DNA is TGTGCCAGCAGTCCGGGACAGCCTTATAATGAAAAACTGTTTTTT.

The chain couples TRBV7-8 to TRBJ1-5; D is perhaps TRBD1 (5 bases). CDR1 is SGHVS and CDR2 is FQNEAQ in the germline V gene. This CDR3 region has 16 residues. Trimming pared 7 bases from V and 6 bases from J, leaving 22 bases between. For the CDR3, the DNA is TGTGCCAGCAACAGCTTAGGATTTAGGGGAGGTCAGCCCCAGCATTTT. Translated: CASNSLGFRGGQPQHF.